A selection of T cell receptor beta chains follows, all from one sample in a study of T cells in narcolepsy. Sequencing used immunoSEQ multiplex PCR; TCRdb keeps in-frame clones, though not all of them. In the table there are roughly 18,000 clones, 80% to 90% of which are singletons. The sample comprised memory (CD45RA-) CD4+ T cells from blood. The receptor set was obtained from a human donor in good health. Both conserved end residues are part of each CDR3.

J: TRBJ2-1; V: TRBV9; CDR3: CASSVEGDSYNEQFF
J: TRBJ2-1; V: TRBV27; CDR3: CASRRNNEQFF
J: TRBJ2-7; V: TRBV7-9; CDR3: CASSAVPRGLGEQYF
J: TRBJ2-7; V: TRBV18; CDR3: CASSPGQLAYEQYF
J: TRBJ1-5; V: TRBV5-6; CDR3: CASSLVPLYVWYSNQPQHF
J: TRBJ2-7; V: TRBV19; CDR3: CASRGAGGEQYF
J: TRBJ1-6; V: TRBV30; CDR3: CAWSYDRVNSPLHF
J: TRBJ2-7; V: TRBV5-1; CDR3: CASSFTGGSLAGEWQYF
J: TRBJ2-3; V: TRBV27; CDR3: CASSPAMADTQYF
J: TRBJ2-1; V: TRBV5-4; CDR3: CASSPGLNEQFF
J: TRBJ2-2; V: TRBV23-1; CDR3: CASSQWGAGIGELFF
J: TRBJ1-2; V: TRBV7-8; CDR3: CASSLASFMDTPNYGYTF
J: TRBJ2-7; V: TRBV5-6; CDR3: CASSRTSSHEQYF
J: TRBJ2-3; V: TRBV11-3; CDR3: CASSFRLAGDDTQYF
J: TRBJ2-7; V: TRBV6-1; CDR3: CASSASGTAYEQYF
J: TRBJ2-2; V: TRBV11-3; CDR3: CASSLEFWMVWTDHNGELFF
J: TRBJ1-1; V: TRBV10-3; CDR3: CAIRAGSGQGGMNTEAFF
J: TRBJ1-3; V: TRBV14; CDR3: CASSQDKGQGRFSGNTIYF
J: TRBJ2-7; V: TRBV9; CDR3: CASSVKDGLSYEQYF
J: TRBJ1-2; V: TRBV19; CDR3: CASRDYGYTF
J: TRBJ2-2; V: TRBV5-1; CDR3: CASSLLQGNTGELFF
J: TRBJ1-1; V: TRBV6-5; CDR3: CASSSLRQEAFF
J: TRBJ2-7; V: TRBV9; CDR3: CASSVAPTSGAYEQYF
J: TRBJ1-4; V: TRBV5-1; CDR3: CASRPGRATNEKLFF
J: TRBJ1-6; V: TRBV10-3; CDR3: CAISERGQDKNSPLHF
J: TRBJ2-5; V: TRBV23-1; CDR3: CASSPRLQGAMWGQYF
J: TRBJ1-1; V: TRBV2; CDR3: CASSPRAGGNTEAFF
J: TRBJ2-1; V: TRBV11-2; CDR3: CASSLVRGEQFF
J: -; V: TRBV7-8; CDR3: CASSLDSSGSYEQYF
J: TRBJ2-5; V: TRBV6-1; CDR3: CASTEVLILETQYF
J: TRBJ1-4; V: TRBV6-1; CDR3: CASSHQDRGYEKLFF
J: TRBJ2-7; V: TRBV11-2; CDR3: CASSLDTYEQYF
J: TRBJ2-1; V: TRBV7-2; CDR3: CASSLTGLAYNEQFF
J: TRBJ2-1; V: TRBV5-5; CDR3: CASSLVGSGGPYNEQFF
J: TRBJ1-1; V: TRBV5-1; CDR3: CASSLSGRITEAFF
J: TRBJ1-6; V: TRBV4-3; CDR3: CASSQDNNSPLHF
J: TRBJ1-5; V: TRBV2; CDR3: CASRGLWGGPNQPQHF
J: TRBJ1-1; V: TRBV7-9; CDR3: CASSTYRGGTEAFF
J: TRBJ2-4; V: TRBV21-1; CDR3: CASSKGWNWAKNIQYF
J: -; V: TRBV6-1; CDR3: CASRSNRVREQYF
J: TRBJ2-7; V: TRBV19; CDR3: CASSPERQPFYEQYF
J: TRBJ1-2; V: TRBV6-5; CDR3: CASTEGGYTF
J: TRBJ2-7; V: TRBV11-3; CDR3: CASGALAVTYEQYF
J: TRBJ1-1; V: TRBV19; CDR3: CASRITSGTGNTEAFF
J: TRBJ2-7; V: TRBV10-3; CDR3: CAISESGLAGVRYEQYF
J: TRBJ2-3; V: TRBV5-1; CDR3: CASSLAQPGGTDTQYF
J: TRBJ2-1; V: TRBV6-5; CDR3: CASSTGLADYNEQFF
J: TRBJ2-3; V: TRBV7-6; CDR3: CASSFFLGLDTQYF
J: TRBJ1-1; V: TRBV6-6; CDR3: CASSYAGVEADTEAFF
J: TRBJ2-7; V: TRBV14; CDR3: CASSQEGRAGVPYEQYF
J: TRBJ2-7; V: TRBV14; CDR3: CASSRGQGVAYEQYF
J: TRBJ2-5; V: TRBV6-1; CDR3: CASNQGWETQYF
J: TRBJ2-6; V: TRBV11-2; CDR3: CASSPSGANVLTF
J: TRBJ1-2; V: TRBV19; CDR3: CASRSDRGRGYTF
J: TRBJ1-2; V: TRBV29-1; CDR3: CSVEWGFGGYTF